This T cell receptor (beta chain) was sequenced in a study of cytomegalovirus exposure and HLA in healthy donors. Study as a whole: There were roughly 110 million unique TCR beta sequences, drawn from 180 million or so T cells, in an earlier analysis. About 85 million unique TCRs from HLA-typed donors were held in an early release of data. Whole-study results and caveats: In a later analysis, several top co-occurrence clusters appeared linked to parvovirus B19, influenza, CMV and Epstein-Barr virus. In a later analysis, HLA-associated beta chains showed higher expansion and lower generation probabilities than comparable chains.

This clone occurred a few times. Antigen: not known. The PCR ran on 60 Vbeta and 13 Jbeta primers. This table comes from immunoSEQ multiplex PCR, and its TCRdb copy is limited to in-frame clones, with some not included. This table has 110,000 to 150,000 clones, 80% to 90% appearing once. CDR3 size: 22 residues. The chain carries TRBV21-1 and TRBJ1-1; the table's D call, TRBD1, has no DNA check behind it. TRBV21-1 is annotated as a pseudogene. Sequencing was done on a sample of PBMCs. This TCR derives from a woman aged 40-49 years in good health and CMV-seropositive. The CDR3: CASSKRRSTDRVGILYNTEAFF. In nucleotides, the CDR3 is TGTGCCAGCAGCAAACGTAGAAGTACGGACAGGGTTGGGATCCTTTACAACACTGAAGCTTTCTTT.